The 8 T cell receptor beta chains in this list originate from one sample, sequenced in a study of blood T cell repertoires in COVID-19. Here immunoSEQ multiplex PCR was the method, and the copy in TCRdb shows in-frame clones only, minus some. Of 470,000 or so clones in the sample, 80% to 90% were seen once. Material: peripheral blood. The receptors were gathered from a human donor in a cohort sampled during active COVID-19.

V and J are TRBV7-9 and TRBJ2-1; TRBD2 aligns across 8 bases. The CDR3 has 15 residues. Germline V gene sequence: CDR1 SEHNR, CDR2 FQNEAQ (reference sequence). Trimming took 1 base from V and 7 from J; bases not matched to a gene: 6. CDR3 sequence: CASSLVAGRVNEQFF. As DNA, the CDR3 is TGTGCCAGCAGCTTAGTGGCCGGGAGGGTGAATGAGCAGTTCTTC.

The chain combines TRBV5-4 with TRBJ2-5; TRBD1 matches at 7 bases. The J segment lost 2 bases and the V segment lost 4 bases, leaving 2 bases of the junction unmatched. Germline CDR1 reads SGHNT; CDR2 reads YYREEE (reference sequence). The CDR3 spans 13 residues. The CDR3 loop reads CASSRGQQETQYF. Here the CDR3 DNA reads TGTGCCAGCAGCCGGGGACAGCAAGAGACCCAGTACTTC.

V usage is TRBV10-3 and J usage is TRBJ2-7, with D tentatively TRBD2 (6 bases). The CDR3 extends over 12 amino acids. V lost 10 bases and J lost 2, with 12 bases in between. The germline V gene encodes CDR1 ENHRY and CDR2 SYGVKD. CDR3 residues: CATGDSAYEQYF. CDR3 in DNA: TGTGCCACCGGGGACTCAGCCTACGAGCAGTACTTC.

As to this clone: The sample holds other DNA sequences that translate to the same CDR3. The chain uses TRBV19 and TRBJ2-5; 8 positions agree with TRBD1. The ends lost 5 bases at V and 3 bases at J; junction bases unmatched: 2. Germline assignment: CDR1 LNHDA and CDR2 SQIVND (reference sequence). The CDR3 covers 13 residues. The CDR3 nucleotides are TGTGCCAGTAGTCCGGACAGGGAAGAGACCCAGTACTTC. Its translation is CASSPDREETQYF. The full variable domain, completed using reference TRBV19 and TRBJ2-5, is DGGITQSPKYLFRKEGQNVTLSCEQNLNHDAMYWYRQDPGQGLRLIYYSQIVNDFQKGDIAEGYSVSREKKESFPLTVTSAQKNPTAFYLCASSPDREETQYFGPGTRLLVL.

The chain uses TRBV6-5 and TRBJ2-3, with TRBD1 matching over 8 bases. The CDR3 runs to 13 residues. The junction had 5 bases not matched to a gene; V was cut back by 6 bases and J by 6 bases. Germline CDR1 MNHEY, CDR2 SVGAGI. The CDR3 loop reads CASSPRDRDTQYF. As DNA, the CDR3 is TGTGCCAGCAGCCCACGGGACAGGGATACGCAGTATTTT.

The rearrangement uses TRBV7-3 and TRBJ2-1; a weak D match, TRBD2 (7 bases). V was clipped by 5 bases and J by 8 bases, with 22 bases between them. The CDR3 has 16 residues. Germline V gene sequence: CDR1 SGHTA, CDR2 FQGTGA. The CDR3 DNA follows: TGTGCCAGCAGCCTCGGGCCGGGGGGCGGTCGATATGAGCAGTTCTTC. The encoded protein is CASSLGPGGGRYEQFF.

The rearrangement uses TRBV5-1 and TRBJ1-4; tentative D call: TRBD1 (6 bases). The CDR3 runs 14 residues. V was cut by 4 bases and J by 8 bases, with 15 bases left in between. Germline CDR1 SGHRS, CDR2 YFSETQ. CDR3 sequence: CASSLDSAVEKLFF. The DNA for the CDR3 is TGCGCCAGCAGCCTGGACAGTGCAGTGGAAAAACTGTTTTTT.

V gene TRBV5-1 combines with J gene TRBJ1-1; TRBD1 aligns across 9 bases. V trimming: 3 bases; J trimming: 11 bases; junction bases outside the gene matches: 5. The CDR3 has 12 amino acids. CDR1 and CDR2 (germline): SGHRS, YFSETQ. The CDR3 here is CASSSDRGDAFF. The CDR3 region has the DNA TGCGCCAGCAGCTCGGACAGGGGAGATGCTTTCTTT. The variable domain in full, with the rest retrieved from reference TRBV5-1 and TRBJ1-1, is KAGVTQTPRYLIKTRGQQVTLSCSPISGHRSVSWYQQTPGQGLQFLFEYFSETQRNKGNFPGRFSGRQFSNSRSEMNVSTLELGDSALYLCASSSDRGDAFFGQGTRLTVV.